The 22 T cell receptor beta chains below all came from one sample that was sequenced in a study of breast tumors, draining lymph nodes, adjacent tissues. Each CDR3 protein gets one entry after TCRdb re-called the multiplex PCR reads with MiXCR. The repertoire holds about 230,000 distinct CDR3 sequences, with 32% as singletons. Samples came from axillary lymph nodes draining the breast cancer. The sequenced material came from axillary lymph node tissue. These receptors came from a female donor with breast cancer. Some clones in this sample may be carry-over from other donors' samples.

This clonotype was counted many times. The chain is built from TRBV3-1 and TRBJ2-3; 8 bases align to TRBD2. The CDR3 is made up of 14 amino acids. CDR1 is LGHDT and CDR2 is YNNKEL in the germline V gene (reference sequence). V dropped 1 base and J dropped 6; count of bases not matched to a gene: 3. For the CDR3, the DNA is TGTGCCAGCAGCCAAGGTAGCGGGACTGATACGCAGTATTTT. Translating gives CASSQGSGTDTQYF.

The V call is TRBV7-2, the J call TRBJ2-7, with a tentative D call TRBD2 (7 bases). CDR3 length equals 15 residues. CDR1 SGHTA and CDR2 FQGNSA come from the germline V gene. The ends were cut back, 5 bases at V and 2 bases at J, with 16 bases in the middle. The CDR3 nucleotides are TGTGCCAGCAGCCCGGGGGCTAGCGGAACCTACGAGCAGTACTTC. Amino acids: CASSPGASGTYEQYF.

About this clonotype: At one end the junction does not follow the germline gene, possibly because of a read error. The CDR3 nucleotides are TGCACCAGCAGCCCGACAGTAAGAAATGAGCAGTTCTTC. Translation gives CTSSPTVRNEQFF. The J gene is TRBJ2-1, the V gene TRBV3-1; D perhaps matches TRBD1 (5 bases). CDR1 LGHDT and CDR2 YNNKEL come from the germline V gene (reference sequence). This CDR3 contains 13 residues.

This clonotype has ten or more counts. This sequence joins TRBV10-2 and TRBJ1-2; possibly TRBD1 for D (5 bases). CDR1 and CDR2 (germline): WSHSY, SAAADI. The germline V and J ends were trimmed by 7 bases and 6 bases, with 9 bases remaining between them. The CDR3 contains 11 residues. The CDR3 DNA follows: TGCGCCAGCAAAAGGGGCAATGGCTACACCTTC. The encoded protein is CASKRGNGYTF.

This clonotype was counted ten times or more. The V call is TRBV2, the J call TRBJ2-3; D gene unclear. V shed 7 bases and J shed 5 bases, with 7 bases lying between them. Germline loops: CDR1 SNHLY, CDR2 FYNNEI. The CDR3 runs 11 residues. Here the CDR3 DNA reads TGTGCCAGCAAGCTGGGAGATACGCAGTATTTT. It specifies CASKLGDTQYF.

J is TRBJ2-2 and V is TRBV7-9; 7 positions match TRBD1. CDR3 length equals 15 residues. CDR1 and CDR2 from the germline V gene are SEHNR and FQNEAQ (reference sequence). V lost 5 bases and J lost 6; bases outside the gene matches: 9. As DNA, the CDR3 is TGTGCCAGCAGCATAACAGGGGCACACCCCGGGGAGCTGTTTTTT. Translating it yields CASSITGAHPGELFF. The entire variable domain, with the rest obtained from reference TRBV7-9 and TRBJ2-2, is as follows: DTGVSQNPRHKITKRGQNVTFRCDPISEHNRLYWYRQTLGQGPEFLTYFQNEAQLEKSRLLSDRFSAERPKGSFSTLEIQRTEQGDSAMYLCASSITGAHPGELFFGEGSRLTVL.

Worth noting for this clonotype: A clone one base away is much larger, so this may be a read error. The rearrangement joins TRBV28 to TRBJ2-5, with D unclear. CDR1 and CDR2 (germline): MDHEN, SYDVKM. This CDR3 region has 15 residues. With 2 bases removed from V and 4 bases from J, the gap between germline ends came to 14 bases. DNA for the CDR3: TGTGCCAGCAGTTTAAGTCAGGTGAATCGAGAGACCCAGTACTTC. Protein product: CASSLSQVNRETQYF.

This clonotype came up a few times. The chain employs TRBV12-3 or TRBV12-4 and TRBJ1-1; no clear D. With 6 bases removed from V and 2 bases from J, the gap between germline ends came to 10 bases. This CDR3 is 13 amino acids long. CDR3 protein: CASSMQVNTEAFF. The CDR3 nucleotides are TGTGCCAGCAGCATGCAGGTTAACACTGAAGCTTTCTTT.

The V and J genes are TRBV28 and TRBJ2-4; D is unclear. Germline assignment: CDR1 MDHEN and CDR2 SYDVKM. This CDR3 is 15 amino acids long. V dropped 2 bases and J dropped 2 bases, with 10 bases sitting between them. The CDR3 bases are TGTGCCAGCAGTTTAACACGAATGTCCAAAAACATTCAGTACTTC. This translates into CASSLTRMSKNIQYF.

This clonotype appeared many times. This chain links TRBV20-1 with TRBJ2-3; 11 bases fit TRBD2. The J segment lost 2 bases and the V segment lost 4 bases, leaving 11 bases of the junction unmatched. Germline V lookup: CDR1 DFQATT, CDR2 SNEGSKA (reference sequence). This CDR3 comprises 17 residues. CDR3 bases: TGCAGTGCTATGGGTCTCAAGACTAGCGGGAACACAGATACGCAGTATTTT. Encoded protein: CSAMGLKTSGNTDTQYF.

This clonotype was detected ten times or more. This chain connects TRBV19 to TRBJ2-5; 11 nucleotides align to TRBD2. After removal of 6 bases from V and 2 bases from J, the junction contained 8 bases not matched to a gene. Germline loops: CDR1 LNHDA, CDR2 SQIVND (reference sequence). There are 16 residues in the CDR3. The CDR3 sequence: CASRYTSGSPQETQYF. The CDR3 DNA sequence: TGTGCCAGTAGATATACTAGCGGGAGCCCACAAGAGACCCAGTACTTC. Full variable domain (outside the CDR3, taken from reference TRBV19 and TRBJ2-5): DGGITQSPKYLFRKEGQNVTLSCEQNLNHDAMYWYRQDPGQGLRLIYYSQIVNDFQKGDIAEGYSVSREKKESFPLTVTSAQKNPTAFYLCASRYTSGSPQETQYFGPGTRLLVL.

A remark on this clonotype: The junction shows a germline mismatch at one end, possibly a read error. This rearrangement joins TRBV7-3 to TRBJ1-5; D unclear. Germline-derived CDR1 and CDR2 are SGHTA and FQGTGA. CDR3 length equals 17 residues. CDR3: CASSQVGLAGDNEPQHF. CDR3 bases: TGTGCCAGCAGCCAAGTCGGGCTAGCGGGAGACAATGAGCCCCAGCATTTT. Full variable domain (rest looked up from reference TRBV7-3 and TRBJ1-5): GAGVSQTPSNKVTEKGKYVELRCDPISGHTALYWYRQSLGQGPEFLIYFQGTGAADDSGLPNDRFFAVRPEGSVSTLKIQRTERGDSAVYLCASSQVGLAGDNEPQHFGDGTRLSIL.

In this sample, this clonotype turned up many times. CDR3 sequence reads: CATSDRSAGGRSEQFF. For the CDR3, the DNA is TGTGCCACCAGTGATAGGTCCGCGGGAGGGAGGAGTGAGCAGTTCTTC. The chain has TRBV24-1 and TRBJ2-1; 9 nucleotides line up with TRBD2. Looked up from germline, CDR1 is KGHDR and CDR2 is SFDVKD. The CDR3 totals 16 residues. V lost 3 bases to trimming and J lost 9 bases; unmatched junction nucleotides: 11.

Many counts were recorded for this clonotype. V usage is TRBV5-4 and J usage is TRBJ2-7, with a weak D call TRBD2 (6 bases). Trimming stripped 7 bases from V and 2 bases from J, with 16 bases between. This CDR3 has 14 residues. Germline CDR1 SGHNT, CDR2 YYREEE (reference sequence). The CDR3 DNA reads TGTGCCAGCTTCTTGATAACTAGCCCCTACGAGCAGTACTTC. It is translated as CASFLITSPYEQYF.

The chain joins TRBV2 to TRBJ2-3, with D hard to call. Germline V lookup: CDR1 SNHLY, CDR2 FYNNEI. The CDR3 is 16 amino acids. This chain's CDR3 is CAKDPLQRTSTDTQYF. CDR3 nucleotide sequence: TGTGCTAAAGACCCACTACAGCGCACTAGCACAGATACGCAGTATTTT.

This clonotype was found many times. V gene TRBV11-1 combines with J gene TRBJ2-1; 8 bases match TRBD2. There are 15 residues in the CDR3. The germline V gene has CDR1 SGHAT and CDR2 FQDESV (reference sequence). The V and J ends lost 0 bases and 7 bases, in that order; junction bases with no gene match: 5. The CDR3 loop is CASSLAVLAGNEQFF. The CDR3 DNA reads as TGTGCCAGCAGCTTAGCCGTCCTAGCGGGTAATGAGCAGTTCTTC.

This clonotype was recorded at least ten times. V and J are TRBV7-2 and TRBJ2-1; no firm D call. There are 16 residues in the CDR3. Trimming took off 5 bases at V and 0 bases at J, with 14 bases between the two ends. Germline lookup yields CDR1 SGHTA and CDR2 FQGNSA. DNA of the CDR3: TGTGCCAGCAGCCCACAAGCGTTAAGCTCCTACAATGAGCAGTTCTTC. Translation gives CASSPQALSSYNEQFF. Drawing the rest from reference TRBV7-2 and TRBJ2-1, the complete variable domain is GAGVSQSPSNKVTEKGKDVELRCDPISGHTALYWYRQSLGQGLEFLIYFQGNSAPDKSGLPSDRFSAERTGGSVSTLTIQRTQQEDSAVYLCASSPQALSSYNEQFFGPGTRLTVL.

This clonotype was seen many times. This chain joins TRBV10-3 and TRBJ1-4; D might be TRBD1 (6 bases). Trimming stripped 2 bases from V and 7 bases from J, with 17 bases between. The CDR3 runs to 16 residues. Germline CDR1 ENHRY, CDR2 SYGVKD. CDR3 region: CAISERRGVVGEKLFF. The DNA of the CDR3 is TGTGCCATCAGTGAGCGCAGGGGAGTAGTTGGTGAAAAACTGTTTTTT.

This clonotype has at least ten counts. This sequence joins TRBV30 and TRBJ1-4, with D possibly TRBD1 on 6 matching bases. There are 16 residues in the CDR3. Trimming took off 3 bases at V and 7 bases at J, with 21 bases between the two ends. CDR1 and CDR2 (germline): GTSNPN, SVGIG (reference sequence). The CDR3 loop is CAWRPGHRLRIEKLFF. The CDR3 DNA reads as TGTGCCTGGAGGCCGGGACACCGGCTCCGTATTGAAAAACTGTTTTTT.

This clonotype has ten or more counts. The V gene is TRBV4-2, the J gene TRBJ2-7, with 7 bases aligning to TRBD2. The CDR3 runs 16 residues. Germline CDR1 LGHNA, CDR2 YNFKEQ. V lost 0 bases and J lost 3; bases outside the gene matches: 8. CDR3 in DNA: TGTGCCAGCAGCCAAGAAGACTCTAGCGGCCTCTACGAGCAGTACTTC. It specifies CASSQEDSSGLYEQYF.

The table lists this clonotype with many counts. The chain has TRBV20-1 and TRBJ2-7; TRBD2 matches at 10 bases. The length of the CDR3 is 16 residues. Germline lookup yields CDR1 DFQATT and CDR2 SNEGSKA (reference sequence). Losses at the gene ends were 0 bases for V and 3 bases for J; bases not matched to a gene: 8. The CDR3 spells CSARDLRLAGIYEQYF. In DNA form, the CDR3 reads TGCAGTGCTAGAGACCTCCGACTAGCGGGTATCTACGAGCAGTACTTC.

The sample holds many counts of this clonotype. V and J are TRBV5-1 and TRBJ2-1; 11 bases align to TRBD2. The germline V gene has CDR1 SGHRS and CDR2 YFSETQ. The CDR3 runs to 14 residues. Unmatched junction bases numbered 4, after V lost 4 bases and J lost 7 bases. CDR3 DNA sequence: TGCGCCAGCAGCCAGGGACTAGCGGTGAATGAGCAGTTCTTC. Amino acids: CASSQGLAVNEQFF. The full variable domain, its missing parts supplied by reference TRBV5-1 and TRBJ2-1, is KAGVTQTPRYLIKTRGQQVTLSCSPISGHRSVSWYQQTPGQGLQFLFEYFSETQRNKGNFPGRFSGRQFSNSRSEMNVSTLELGDSALYLCASSQGLAVNEQFFGPGTRLTVL.